There are a few counts of the clone carrying this T cell receptor (beta chain). Its specificity is not known. This specimen comes from a study of T cells after yellow fever vaccination. Overall study context: Fractions of low cell number were prepared using SMART-Seq v4 Ultra Low Input. The study's findings and limits: Booster samples showed a return of most primary-vaccination clones (roughly 96% CD4, about 88% CD8).

Template-switching 5'RACE yielded the TCR cDNA; a universal primer site and UMIs were added in the process. From the 5' RACE reads, TCRdb called clonotypes with MiXCR, one entry per CDR3 protein. The repertoire has hundreds of thousands of distinct CDR3 sequences, 9% to 15% of them found once; the top ten carry about 15%. Trimming took 3 bases from V and 4 from J, leaving 10 bases between them. CDR1 is SGHRS, CDR2 YFSETQ, per germline. CDR3 length equals 13 residues. This sample comprised PBMCs, obtained on the day of the yellow fever booster vaccination. The clonotype comes from a man aged 25 to 45 who received the YFV17D yellow fever vaccine. This chain connects TRBV5-1 to TRBJ1-1, with D unclear. CDR3 region: CASSSGRATEAFF. CDR3 bases: TGCGCCAGCAGCTCGGGAAGGGCCACTGAAGCTTTCTTT.